This T cell receptor (beta chain) was sequenced for a study of cytomegalovirus exposure and HLA in healthy donors (dated by TCRdb to the late 2010s). Regarding the research as a whole: An earlier analysis of 587 of the donors reported approximately 260 Gb of sequence data and about 120 million unique TCR beta sequences obtained from about 170 million T cells. Roughly 5 DR-DQ haplotypes were handled as single units for association and clustering, since linkage in the cohort was strong. To predict cytomegalovirus infection status, the study brought together high-throughput TCR immunosequencing, statistical association of individual TCRs with disease status, and machine learning. Every repertoire in the discovery cohort had been generated on one and the same sequencing platform. HLA typing included class I and class II loci at four-digit resolution. Along with the 666-subject first cohort, a separate validation cohort of over a hundred different subjects was used. Across under 500 genotyped donors of the cohort, an average of about 220,000 unique TCR beta nucleotide sequences per donor were sequenced, and roughly 20% of those sequences were non-productive. The genetic ancestry cluster associated with self-reported Caucasian donors included about four fifths of the roughly 400 genotyped donors. The study aimed to test whether cataloging public T cell receptors could reveal signatures of past pathogen exposure. In a later genetic analysis, genome-wide SNP genotypes for about three fifths of the roughly 670 donors were used, and that subset was treated as a discovery cohort. An early release that covered around 590 HLA-typed donors contained approximately 300 gigabases of sequencing data and roughly 84 million unique TCR sequences. Donor age, sex, ethnicity and CMV serostatus were compiled alongside the repertoire data. Typing coverage varied by locus: 629-630 donors for A, B, C, DRB1 and DQB1; roughly 560 for DQA1; about 590 for DPA1; approximately 470 for DPB1. Using immunosequencing, the study profiled T cell repertoires from 500 to 800 subjects and related those repertoires to cytomegalovirus serostatus. Rather than using new phenotypic data, the later analysis identified candidate immune exposures from TCR beta sequences and from how often those sequences occurred across donors. An earlier analysis of 450 to 750 of the donors used high-throughput TCR beta sequencing to judge whether each TCR beta V gene segment behaved as functional or pseudogenic. A later analysis re-examined previously published TCR beta repertoires from roughly 720 donors and added high-resolution HLA genotyping to investigate patterns of TCR occurrence. The full study reports these points: A total of 150 to 200 TCR beta chains were listed by the study as associated with cytomegalovirus. Immune exposure information for the cohort was limited to CMV serostatus. According to a later genetic analysis, donors in an Asian-associated ancestry cluster had fewer N-insertions in productive TCRs than the roughly 700-donor mean. In an earlier analysis of over 550 of the donors, most TCR beta V segments were observed in productive rearrangements about 90% or about 30% of the time, broadly matching IMGT annotations. Linkage disequilibrium might explain the correlated functional status among segregating V segments, but an unknown experimental factor could not be excluded. According to the authors, the approach could potentially be generalized to other disease states and immunological phenotypes. A later analysis associated around 16,000 TCR beta sequences with specific HLA alleles at a false discovery rate of 0.05. The classifier was reported to diagnose cytomegalovirus status with high specificity and sensitivity in both the original cohort and the validation cohort. Presence/absence analyses assumed roughly uniform sequencing depth across donors, an assumption that may not hold. The cohort was sequenced for TCR beta chains only, and without alpha or paired-chain data the features that could be detected were limited. Because counts were too low, some 17 rarely observed V segments, including chromosome 9 orphons, were left out of the earlier analysis of 587 of the donors. In vitro tests confirmed that a few of the cytomegalovirus-associated TCR beta chains recognize cytomegalovirus antigens. Most CMV-associated TCR beta chains appeared to be HLA-restricted in a later analysis, and the HLA associations seemed to be driven largely by CMV exposure. A later analysis reported that several top co-occurrence clusters appeared linked to parvovirus B19, influenza, CMV and Epstein-Barr virus. A further reported finding was that TCR beta sequences accurately predicted the HLA-A and HLA-B alleles for most subjects in the first cohort. A later genetic analysis associated a missense DCLRE1C variant with V-gene and J-gene trimming of TCR beta chains, and an independent cohort replicated the association. Because HLA typing was unavailable for some donors at each locus, only the typed subset was used in association tests. A later analysis found that TCR association rates varied across HLA loci, with DRB1 alleles showing the most associated TCRs and HLA-C alleles the fewest. Across donors, most TCR sequences were observed very rarely, whereas some public TCRs were present in many individuals. In a later analysis, HLA-associated TCR beta chains showed more clonal expansion and lower generation probabilities than non-associated chains that were equally common. When HLA alleles, especially DR and DQ, strongly co-occurred, attributing TCR associations to individual alleles was difficult. A group of highly shared sequence variants was considered likely to be a technical artifact of the sequencing pipeline.

Receptor amplification or capture employed the immunoSEQ multiplex PCR assay. The multiplex PCR relied on a mix of 60 forward primers for TCR Vbeta segments and 13 reverse primers for TCR Jbeta segments. The CDR3 region of rearranged TCR beta genes was amplified from genomic DNA with a multiplex PCR assay. On the Illumina HiSeq System, the amplified TCR beta libraries were sequenced as 87-base-pair reads. The study's own analysis went as follows. Across the 700 or so repertoires, a later analysis counted roughly 84 million unique TCR beta chains, roughly 11 million of which were shared by at least two donors. A nearest-neighbor algorithm error-corrected the raw reads and collapsed the reads into unique sequences, merging closely related sequences to remove PCR and sequencing errors. CDR3 sequences were aligned to IMGT reference sequences to assign V, D and J gene segments. For a sequence to be retained, at least a six-nucleotide match to both a V gene segment and a J gene segment was required. A rearrangement was called productive if the CDR3 had no stop codons and remained in frame with V and J, and every other rearrangement was called non-productive. Following IMGT convention, CDR3 was defined as the stretch from the second conserved V-encoded cysteine up to the conserved J-encoded phenylalanine. The earlier analysis of about 530 of the donors excluded any sequence lacking an unambiguous match to a single V gene segment. An earlier analysis of fewer than 650 of the donors classified V segments as functional when productive rearrangements were above 56.7% and as segregating when the standard deviation between donors was above 5%. A statistical classification framework was built for diagnosing cytomegalovirus status from the catalog of TCR beta chain sequences. In a later analysis, TCR nucleotide sequences were compared against IMGT/GENE-DB human TR gene sequences so that V and J genes could be assigned. Using the TCRdist pipeline, a later analysis assigned CDR3 sequences along with most-parsimonious VDJ recombination scenarios. In a later analysis, every TCR beta chain was defined by the combination of its CDR3 amino acid sequence and its V-gene family, and reads without a unique V-gene family were dropped. To address suspected cross-contamination and a sequencing artifact, a later analysis removed a few hundred highly shared, low-generation-probability nucleotide sequences. In a later analysis, a clonal expansion index for each public chain was calculated from normalized within-repertoire ranks of inferred template counts. In a later analysis, generation probabilities were computed with a VDJ recombination model fitted to out-of-frame rearrangements, and the resulting probabilities were checked against IGoR. Hypergeometric tests were used in a later analysis to score TCR-TCR, TCR-HLA and TCR-CMV co-occurrence, with a repertoire-size bias correction applied to the TCR pairs. In a later analysis, false discovery rates were estimated by permuting HLA or CMV assignments 20 times. In a later analysis, co-occurring TCRs were grouped with DBSCAN, and TCRdist sequence similarity was added when clustering was performed within HLA-allele-positive subsets. Repertoires with fewer than 30,000 or more than 120,000 public chains, plus five repertoires with anomalous nucleotide sharing, were excluded from co-occurrence clustering. This immuneACCESS table, as held by TCRdb, lists in-frame sequences with V and J called but not all clones. Of the missing ones, under half trace to an unresolved V gene in checked studies; the others have no known cause. V and J calls and clone size are copied from that table; D and trimming were computed from the DNA. The sample table lists 150,000 to 200,000 clones, about 70% of them with a count of one. The ten largest clones add up to approximately 2% of the sample.

The cohort consisted of 670 or so healthy bone marrow donors. All cohort members were sampled while nominally healthy, although unrecorded immune exposures were likely present. The donor was CMV seronegative and belonged to the group of 380 or so seronegative cohort members. A peripheral blood sample was provided by each donor, and peripheral blood mononuclear cells were used for TCR beta sequencing. Genomic DNA extraction from the blood cell samples was performed with the Qiagen DNeasy Blood Extraction Kit. In this sample, this clone turned up once. Its recognized antigen is unknown. Base qualities are not provided; no much larger clone lies one nucleotide away. The TCR was taken from a woman under 40 in good health and CMV-seronegative. The material sequenced was PBMCs.

The bases read TGTGCCAGCAGCTTAATCTCGGGAGAACCAGATACGCAGTATTTT. It is translated as CASSLISGEPDTQYF. The chain is assembled from TRBV7-9 and TRBJ2-3, and possibly TRBD2, on 6 matching bases. Trimming takes 2 bases from V and 4 bases from J, and the germline ends sit 13 bases apart. CDR1 and CDR2 were assigned from the germline V gene (reference sequence) as SEHNR and FQNEAQ. The CDR3 covers 15 residues, taking in both the cysteine and the phenylalanine. Left in the record is the CDR3 DNA by itself, 45 bases read in frame from the first base.